This T cell receptor beta chain was captured by sequencing in a study of blood T cell repertoires in COVID-19. Study overall: From T cells, B-cell-depleted T cells, or PBMCs came the material, which was cDNA or gDNA.

The authors' processing: Reference gene primer amplification gave nucleated cell count estimates. Profiling relied on immunoSEQ multiplex PCR, and the TCRdb table lists in-frame clones only, not all of them. Clone size and the V and J calls come from that table; the DNA yielded D and trimming. There are roughly 130,000 clones in the sample; roughly four fifths occur only once, and 3% lies in the top ten. Germline V gives CDR1 SGHRS, CDR2 YFSETQ. This CDR3 region has 12 residues. Between the trimmed V and J ends, which lost 3 bases and 8 bases, there was a span of 11 bases. This receptor was taken from a woman older than 75 with acute or convalescent COVID-19. Sample: peripheral blood. V and J are TRBV5-1 and TRBJ1-1; no clear D gene. The CDR3 reads CASSWSQAEAFF. In DNA, the CDR3 is TGCGCCAGCAGCTGGAGTCAAGCCGAAGCTTTCTTT.